The source of this T cell receptor beta chain is a study of T cells in Graves' hyperthyroidism and ophthalmopathy. Researchers took RNA transcripts and amplified the TCR beta CDR3 regions from them. When the TCR CDR3 underwent first-round RT-PCR, the HTBI primer set was used. TCRdb fed the multiplex PCR reads into MiXCR, producing one record per CDR3 protein. This repertoire shows about 540,000 distinct CDR3 sequences, approximately 44% found once; its top ten account for around 8%. Germline assignment: CDR1 SEHNR and CDR2 FQNEAQ (reference sequence). Trimming took off 5 bases at V and 6 bases at J, with 11 bases between the two ends. The CDR3 sequence is 12 residues long.

This clonotype was sampled from a woman under 30 with Graves' hyperthyroidism. The specimen was peripheral blood or thyroid tissue (not recorded which). The chain is built from TRBV7-9 and TRBJ2-7; D call uncertain. The CDR3 region has the DNA TGTGCCAGCAGCCGCGGTTGGGGCGAGCAGTACTTC. Protein: CASSRGWGEQYF. The entire variable domain, with the rest obtained from reference TRBV7-9 and TRBJ2-7, is as follows: DTGVSQNPRHKITKRGQNVTFRCDPISEHNRLYWYRQTLGQGPEFLTYFQNEAQLEKSRLLSDRFSAERPKGSFSTLEIQRTEQGDSAMYLCASSRGWGEQYFGPGTRLTVT.